This T cell receptor beta chain was identified during a study of human T cells and chemical hapten exposure. Study details: On the upper back, patch tests were applied with 0.01% DPC and read at 6 days.

TCRdb independently ran MiXCR on the RACE reads; one entry per CDR3 protein. Of about 80,000 distinct CDR3 sequences listed, 14% are singletons. To note about this clonotype: Antigen unknown.

General study findings and limits: Relative to controls, expanded TCRs formed significantly more large CDR3 similarity clusters. The study found that DPC sensitization did not change TCRs above 1 in 1000 frequency.

This CDR3 contains 15 residues. V was clipped by 4 bases and J by 4 bases, with 17 bases between them. CDR1 SGHRS and CDR2 YFSETQ come from the germline V gene. Specified time point: pre-sensitization, week 0. Specified treatment: therapeutic diphenylcyclopropenone sensitization with weekly scalp DPC. Source: whole blood, taken in connection with sensitization to the hapten diphenylcyclopropenone (DPC). J is TRBJ1-1 and V is TRBV5-1; perhaps TRBD1 as D (6 bases). The TCR was taken from a woman in her forties or fifties with alopecia areata. Some clones in this sample may be carry-over from other donors' samples. The CDR3, as DNA: TGCGCCAGCAGCCGACCCGGGGGGGCCGGCACTGAAGCTTTCTTT. This encodes CASSRPGGAGTEAFF.